Listed below are T cell receptor beta chains from one sample, sequenced in a study of blood T cell repertoires in COVID-19. The table came from immunoSEQ multiplex PCR; TCRdb's copy has only in-frame clones and leaves some out. The profile covers around 41,000 clones, with 88% appearing a single time and about 4.8% taken by the ten largest. Material for sequencing was peripheral blood. These receptors were taken from a human donor in a cohort sampled during active COVID-19. Both conserved end residues are part of each CDR3. A D gene is named only where the DNA matches it firmly. Expanded clones get a size class; other rows say once, few or many, or leave the size out.

D gene	V gene	clone size	CDR3 length	J gene	CDR3 DNA	CDR3 protein
TRBD2	TRBV7-9	few	15	TRBJ2-1	TGTGCCAGCAGCTTAACTAGCGGGAGGGGAAATGAGCAGTTCTTC	CASSLTSGRGNEQFF
NA	TRBV21-1	NA	18	TRBJ2-1	TGTGCCAGCAGCAAAATCTCCAGGGGAGCGGGAGCTAGTAATGAGCAGTTCTTC	CASSKISRGAGASNEQFF
TRBD1	TRBV4-2	NA	17	TRBJ1-5	TGTGCCAGCAGCCAAGATCCGGGACAGTATAGCAATCAGCCCCAGCATTTT	CASSQDPGQYSNQPQHF
TRBD2	TRBV14	once	19	TRBJ2-1	TGTGCCAGCAGCCAAAAACCGGGACTAGCGGGAGATTGGTACAATGAGCAGTTCTTC	CASSQKPGLAGDWYNEQFF
NA	TRBV3-1/TRBV3-2	NA	14	TRBJ1-3	TGTGCCAGCAGCCGCGGCGGCTCTGGAAACACCATATATTTT	CASSRGGSGNTIYF
NA	TRBV19	NA	15	TRBJ2-7	TGTGCCAGTAGCCCCCAGGTACAGGGTTTCCACGAGCAGTACTTC	CASSPQVQGFHEQYF
TRBD2	TRBV27	once	15	TRBJ2-2	TGTGCCAGCAGTTTGTCCCGGGGGGACACCGGGGAGCTGTTTTTT	CASSLSRGDTGELFF
NA	TRBV19	NA	14	TRBJ2-7	TGTGCCAGTAGTAACGACAGAAACCCCTACGAGCAGTACTTC	CASSNDRNPYEQYF
NA	TRBV13	NA	18	TRBJ2-1	TGTGCCAGCAGCTTAGATAGGGGGGGCAGGGTCCAGAACAATGAGCAGTTCTTC	CASSLDRGGRVQNNEQFF
NA	TRBV4-1	few	19	TRBJ2-6	TGCGCCAGCAGCCAAGACAGGTGGCTCGGAAGCTCTGGGGCCAACGTCCTGACTTTC	CASSQDRWLGSSGANVLTF
TRBD1	TRBV27	NA	13	TRBJ2-7	TGTGCCAGCAGTGACAGGGTCAGCTACGAGCAGTACTTC	CASSDRVSYEQYF
NA	TRBV6-6	NA	13	TRBJ2-7	TGTGCCAGCAGTTACGGCACAGGGAACGAGCAGTACTTC	CASSYGTGNEQYF
NA	TRBV9	NA	13	TRBJ1-2	TGTGCCAGCAGCGGAGGGGGAGGGGAAGGCTACACCTTC	CASSGGGGEGYTF
NA	TRBV13	NA	12	TRBJ1-2	TGTGCCAGCAGCTTGGGAGGGGGAGGCTACACCTTC	CASSLGGGGYTF
NA	TRBV5-1	NA	15	TRBJ1-4	TGCGCCAGCAGCTTGGCCCGGACAGTTAATGAAAAACTGTTTTTT	CASSLARTVNEKLFF
NA	TRBV4-1	NA	15	TRBJ2-7	TGCGCCAGCAGCCAAGTAAGAGGGAGCTCCTACGAGCAGTACTTC	CASSQVRGSSYEQYF
TRBD2	TRBV9	NA	15	TRBJ2-7	TGTGCCAGCAGCGTAGGACTAGCGGGAGGGAACGAGCAGTACTTC	CASSVGLAGGNEQYF
NA	TRBV28	NA	14	TRBJ2-2	TGTGCCAGCAGTTTGTTTACCCGGGTCGGGGAGCTGTTTTTT	CASSLFTRVGELFF
NA	TRBV2	NA	16	TRBJ1-3	TGTGCCAGCAGTGACGGGAAATTAGTCTCTGGAAACACCATATATTTT	CASSDGKLVSGNTIYF
NA	TRBV27	NA	15	TRBJ2-3	TGTGCCAGCAGTCTACAGGGTAGGGGCACAGATACGCAGTATTTT	CASSLQGRGTDTQYF
TRBD1	TRBV10-2	NA	15	TRBJ1-1	TGCGCCAGCAGTGAGTCGGAGGACAGGCCCACTGAAGCTTTCTTT	CASSESEDRPTEAFF
NA	TRBV7-2	NA	15	TRBJ2-1	TGTGCCAGCAGCTTATCAGTTAGGACTTACAATGAGCAGTTCTTC	CASSLSVRTYNEQFF
TRBD2	TRBV5-1	NA	16	TRBJ2-7	TGCGCCAGCAGTGCTACTAGCGGGAGTTTGGGGTACGAGCAGTACTTC	CASSATSGSLGYEQYF
NA	TRBV6-2/TRBV6-3	NA	14	TRBJ2-7	TGTGCCAGCAGTTATTTGGGGCCGGGCTACGAGCAGTACTTC	CASSYLGPGYEQYF
NA	TRBV13	NA	15	TRBJ2-3	TGTGCCAGCAGCTCGGGTATAGGCTACACAGATACGCAGTATTTT	CASSSGIGYTDTQYF
NA	TRBV3-1/TRBV3-2	NA	16	TRBJ1-3	TGTGCCAGCAGTCCACCGACGGGGTTCACTGGAAACACCATATATTTT	CASSPPTGFTGNTIYF
NA	TRBV6-2/TRBV6-3	NA	14	TRBJ1-2	TGTGCCAGCAGCTTTGGACAGACGAGATATGGCTACACCTTC	CASSFGQTRYGYTF
TRBD1	TRBV7-9	NA	15	TRBJ1-1	TGTGCCAGCAGCTTGGGACAGGCGCTGAACACTGAAGCTTTCTTT	CASSLGQALNTEAFF
NA	TRBV30	NA	14	TRBJ1-5	TGTGCCTGGAGTGTACTGTTAGGGGATCAGCCCCAGCATTTT	CAWSVLLGDQPQHF
NA	TRBV13	NA	15	TRBJ2-7	TGTGCCAGCAGCTCAAATAGCGGAGCCTCCTACGAGCAGTACTTC	CASSSNSGASYEQYF
TRBD2	TRBV27	NA	20	TRBJ2-7	TGTGCCAGCAGTTTAACCCCCCCGGGACTAGCGGGAAGATTGCGTCTCGAGCAGTACTTC	CASSLTPPGLAGRLRLEQYF
TRBD2	TRBV2	NA	15	TRBJ2-7	TGTGCCAGCAGTACCCCCGGGACTAGGGGCTACGAGCAGTACTTC	CASSTPGTRGYEQYF
NA	TRBV7-8	NA	15	TRBJ2-7	TGTGCCAGCAGCTTACGCTCAGGGTCGGCCTACGAGCAGTACTTC	CASSLRSGSAYEQYF
TRBD1	TRBV5-1	NA	17	TRBJ2-6	TGCGCCAGCAGCGTGGGACAGGGTAGGTCTGGGGCCAACGTCCTGACTTTC	CASSVGQGRSGANVLTF
TRBD2	TRBV12-5	once	15	TRBJ2-3	TGTGCTAGTGGTTCCAATAGCGGGAGGGGTGATACGCAGTATTTT	CASGSNSGRGDTQYF
TRBD1	TRBV27	NA	17	TRBJ2-7	TGTGCCAGCAGTTTTGGGGGCCTAGGGGGCCACTCCTACGAGCAGTACTTC	CASSFGGLGGHSYEQYF
TRBD2	TRBV6-5	few	15	TRBJ2-3	TGTGCCAGCAAAAGCGGGAGGCTGGTGACAGATACGCAGTATTTT	CASKSGRLVTDTQYF
NA	TRBV28	NA	15	TRBJ1-2	TGTGCCAGCAGTTTGTTCTCAGGCACCAACTATGGCTACACCTTC	CASSLFSGTNYGYTF
NA	TRBV18	NA	17	TRBJ1-4	TGTGCCAGCTCAGAACAGAGCGCCGGGATAGCTAATGAAAAACTGTTTTTT	CASSEQSAGIANEKLFF
TRBD1	TRBV19	NA	17	TRBJ1-5	TGTGCCAGTAGTATAACCCGGGACAGGGTGAGCAATCAGCCCCAGCATTTT	CASSITRDRVSNQPQHF
TRBD2	TRBV15	NA	16	TRBJ2-7	TGTGCCACCAGCGCGGAAGACGGGACTAGCGGATACGAGCAGTACTTC	CATSAEDGTSGYEQYF
NA	TRBV7-8	once	14	TRBJ2-5	TGTGCCAGCAGCCCGACAGTAACCCAAGAGACCCAGTACTTC	CASSPTVTQETQYF
TRBD2	TRBV7-6	NA	16	TRBJ2-3	TGTGCCAGCAGCTTAGCGAAGGCGGGAGGTGGTGATACGCAGTATTTT	CASSLAKAGGGDTQYF
TRBD2	TRBV28	NA	14	TRBJ2-3	TGTGCGCTTGGCCCTAGCGGGAGAGGAGATACGCAGTATTTT	CALGPSGRGDTQYF
NA	TRBV11-2	NA	13	TRBJ1-2	TGTGCCACTGGACCGGGAGGGTACTATGGCTACACCTTC	CATGPGGYYGYTF
TRBD1	TRBV7-9	NA	15	TRBJ2-5	TGTGCCAGCAGCCCAACCGGGACAGGGGTAGAGACCCAGTACTTC	CASSPTGTGVETQYF
TRBD2	TRBV6-5	NA	15	TRBJ2-7	TGCGCCAGCTTTACGGCGGGAGTAGGGTCCTACGAGCAGTACTTC	CASFTAGVGSYEQYF
NA	TRBV27	NA	15	TRBJ1-1	TGTGCCAGCAGTTTATATAACACAGGAGCCACTGAAGCTTTCTTT	CASSLYNTGATEAFF
NA	TRBV15	few	16	TRBJ1-2	TGTGCCACCAGCCTCAGGACGGCTCAGGGGCTCTATGGCTACACCTTC	CATSLRTAQGLYGYTF
NA	TRBV2	NA	14	TRBJ1-5	TGTGCCAGCAGGGAGGAACTAAGCAATCAGCCCCAGCATTTT	CASREELSNQPQHF